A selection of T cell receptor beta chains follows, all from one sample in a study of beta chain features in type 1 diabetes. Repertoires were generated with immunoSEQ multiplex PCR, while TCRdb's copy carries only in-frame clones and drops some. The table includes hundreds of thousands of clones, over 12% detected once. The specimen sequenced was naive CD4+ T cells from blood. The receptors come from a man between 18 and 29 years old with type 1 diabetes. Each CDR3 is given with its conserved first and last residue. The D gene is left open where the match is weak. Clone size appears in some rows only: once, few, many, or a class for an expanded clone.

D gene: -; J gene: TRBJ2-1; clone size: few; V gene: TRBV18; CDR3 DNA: TGTGCCAGCTCACCACCGGCAGGAATCCGAGGCAATGAGCAGTTCTTC; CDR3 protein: CASSPPAGIRGNEQFF
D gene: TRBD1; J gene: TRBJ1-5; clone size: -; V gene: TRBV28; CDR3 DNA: TGTGCCAGCAGTCGACAGGGGAGCAATCAGCCCCAGCATTTT; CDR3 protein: CASSRQGSNQPQHF
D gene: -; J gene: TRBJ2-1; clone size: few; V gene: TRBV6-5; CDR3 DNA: TGTGCCAGCAGCCATAGGGGGAATGAGCAGTTCTTC; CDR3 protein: CASSHRGNEQFF
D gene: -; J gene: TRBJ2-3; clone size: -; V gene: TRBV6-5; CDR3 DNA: TGTGCCAGCAGCCCTCCAGGGACAGATACGCAGTATTTT; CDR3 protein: CASSPPGTDTQYF
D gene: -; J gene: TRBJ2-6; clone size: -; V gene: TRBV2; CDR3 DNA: TGTGCCAGCAGTGATTTTGGGAGCTCTGGGGCCAACGTCCTGACTTTC; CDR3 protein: CASSDFGSSGANVLTF
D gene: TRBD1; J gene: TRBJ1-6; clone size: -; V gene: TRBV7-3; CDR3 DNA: TGTGCCAGCAGCTCCGGGACAGGATATAATTCACCCCTCCACTTT; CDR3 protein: CASSSGTGYNSPLHF
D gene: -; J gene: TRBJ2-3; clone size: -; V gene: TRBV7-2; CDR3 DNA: TGTGCCAGCAGCTACGGGGTTGGGACAGATACGCAGTATTTT; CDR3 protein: CASSYGVGTDTQYF
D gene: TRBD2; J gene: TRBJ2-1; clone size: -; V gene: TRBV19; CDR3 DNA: TGTGCCAGTAGCGTCTGGGGACTAGCGGGACAACGGTCCTACAATGAGCAGTTCTTC; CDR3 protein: CASSVWGLAGQRSYNEQFF
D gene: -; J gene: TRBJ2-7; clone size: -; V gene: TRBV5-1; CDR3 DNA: TGCGCCAGCAGCTTAACCTGGGACGAGCAGTACTTC; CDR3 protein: CASSLTWDEQYF
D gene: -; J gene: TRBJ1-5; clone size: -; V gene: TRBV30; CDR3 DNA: TGTGCCTGGACAATGGGAAATCAGCCCCAGCATTTT; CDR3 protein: CAWTMGNQPQHF
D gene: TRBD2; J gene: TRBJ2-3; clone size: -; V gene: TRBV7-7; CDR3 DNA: TGTGCTAGCAGCCCGCTAGCGGTGAGCACAGATACGCAGTATTTT; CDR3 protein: CASSPLAVSTDTQYF
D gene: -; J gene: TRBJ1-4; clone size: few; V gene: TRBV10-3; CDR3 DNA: TGTGCCATCAGTGAAACTCGTGAAAAACTGTTTTTT; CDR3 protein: CAISETREKLFF
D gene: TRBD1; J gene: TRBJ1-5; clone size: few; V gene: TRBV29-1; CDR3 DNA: TGCAGCGTTGAGGGAGGGACAGGAAAAACCAGCAATCAGCCCCAGCATTTT; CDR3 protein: CSVEGGTGKTSNQPQHF
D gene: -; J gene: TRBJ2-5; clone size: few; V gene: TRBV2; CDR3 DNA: TGTGCCAGCAGAGCCTTAAGACAGTCTCAAGAGACCCAGTACTTC; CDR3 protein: CASRALRQSQETQYF
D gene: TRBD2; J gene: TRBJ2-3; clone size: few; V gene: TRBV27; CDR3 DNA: TGTGCCAGCAGTTTAACTAGCGGGGTAACGTATTTT; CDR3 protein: CASSLTSGVTYF
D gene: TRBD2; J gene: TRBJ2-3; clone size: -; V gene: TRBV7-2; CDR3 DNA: TGTGCCAGCAGCCCTACGAGCGGGAGGGCAGATACGCAGTATTTT; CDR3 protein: CASSPTSGRADTQYF
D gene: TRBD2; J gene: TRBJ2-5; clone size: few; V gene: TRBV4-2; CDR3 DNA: TGTGCCAGCAGCCAATATAGCGGGGGCGAGACCCAGTACTTC; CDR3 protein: CASSQYSGGETQYF